This T cell receptor (beta chain) was retrieved from a study of cytomegalovirus exposure and HLA in healthy donors. Study-wide points: Reports described diagnosis of cytomegalovirus status by the classifier as highly specific and sensitive. By a later analysis, the bulk of CMV-associated TCR beta chains appeared HLA-restricted.

Worth noting for this clone: Antigen unknown.

Amplification used 60 Vbeta primers and 13 Jbeta primers. TCRdb's table, derived via immunoSEQ multiplex PCR, lists solely in-frame clones and lacks some. In the table there are 140,000 to 150,000 clones, 70% of which are singletons. Trimming removed 0 bases at V and 4 bases at J, with 7 bases between. CDR1 is SGHKS and CDR2 is YYEKEE in the germline V gene (reference sequence). The CDR3 is 13 residues long. The genes are TRBV5-5 and TRBJ1-1, with D perhaps matching TRBD1 (5 bases). The origin of this receptor is a woman between 55 and 75 years old in good health and CMV-seropositive. The sample was PBMCs. CDR3 amino acids: CASSLEGATEAFF. CDR3 coding DNA: TGTGCCAGCAGCTTGGAAGGGGCCACTGAAGCTTTCTTT.